This TCR beta chain was recovered during a study of beta chain features in type 1 diabetes. General observations from the study: Relative to healthy donors, patients appeared to have naive, central memory and Treg TCRB repertoires that were more similar. TCRB CDR3s were moderately but significantly shorter in Type 1 diabetes patients in all four CD4+ subsets.

Every isolated RNA sample was fully reverse transcribed, so sequencing captured expressed TCRB transcripts. The assay was immunoSEQ multiplex PCR, and TCRdb's table has in-frame clones only and misses some. The sample has approximately 170,000 clones, approximately 7.8% seen once. Trimming removed 6 bases at V and 8 bases at J, with 13 bases between. Germline V gives CDR1 LNHNV, CDR2 YYDKDF (reference sequence). CDR3 length: 12 amino acids. As concerns this clone: The target antigen is unknown.

Around 120 mL of blood, on average, came from one heparinised draw per donor. The chain uses TRBV15 and TRBJ1-2; no clear D gene. What was sequenced was central memory CD4+ T cells from blood. The TCR was taken from a middle-aged woman with type 1 diabetes. The CDR3 coding sequence is TGTGCCACCAGTCGGCAGGAGGAAGGCTACACCTTC. Translated, it gives CATSRQEEGYTF.